This T cell receptor beta chain is drawn from a study of response to subunit inactivated influenza vaccine. In germline, CDR1 is SGHRS, CDR2 YFSETQ. The CDR3 has 12 amino acids. Comment on this clonotype: The antigen remains unidentified. The junction shows a germline mismatch at one end, possibly a read error.

TCRdb re-called the RT-PCR reads with MiXCR, one entry per CDR3 protein. The table has 450,000 to 600,000 distinct CDR3 sequences, about 15% seen once; the top ten hold 3%. Findings and limits, study-wide: Each seasonal influenza vaccination, the authors suggested, recruits few new T cells.

This sequence was found in a man between 50 and 69 years old who received an inactivated influenza vaccine. The chain employs TRBV5-1 and TRBJ2-1; the match to TRBD2 covers 11 bases. The specimen was CD4+ T cells sorted from PBMCs, collected roughly 24 months after vaccination. The CDR3 loop is CASSPGTSGGDF. The CDR3 bases are TGCGCCAGCAGCCCAGGGACTAGCGGAGGGGATTTC.